The present entry profiles one TCR beta chain with its context. Enrolled during active infection, Seattle patients were then followed longitudinally. The data were obtained in a study of blood T cell repertoires in COVID-19. Study background: Collection of acute and convalescent COVID-19 samples took place in the United States, Italy and Spain.

The assay was immunoSEQ multiplex PCR, and TCRdb's table has in-frame clones only and misses some. The data hold about 170,000 clones, with under 85% observed a single time. The material sequenced was peripheral blood. The source of this sequence is an elderly man with COVID-19, enrolled during active disease.

The CDR3 sequence is CASSIQGGQPQHF. CDR3 sequence (DNA): TGTGCCAGCAGTATACAGGGTGGCCAGCCCCAGCATTTT. The V and J genes are TRBV6-4 and TRBJ1-5, with D perhaps TRBD1 (6 bases). The CDR3 loop spans 13 amino acids. V lost 5 bases and J lost 7, with 12 bases in between. In germline, CDR1 is MRHNA, CDR2 SNTAGT.